These 4 T cell receptor beta chains share one sample of origin, sequenced in a study of T cell responses to AZD1222 COVID-19 vaccine. Some clones are missing from TCRdb's copy, which holds only in-frame ones; the method was immunoSEQ multiplex PCR. The table shows around 87,000 clones, with approximately 90% occurring only once. The material was peripheral blood, obtained on day 0 of AZD1222 vaccination. The receptor source for this set is an adult in good health.

This clone was counted between two and nine times. The sample contains more than one DNA sequence encoding this CDR3. V gene TRBV5-1 combines with J gene TRBJ1-1; 7 bases match TRBD1. J gave up 3 bases and V 0 bases, and 2 bases lay outside the gene matches. The CDR3 has 14 residues. Germline-derived CDR1 and CDR2 are SGHRS and YFSETQ. CDR3 loop: CASSLGQGYTEAFF. CDR3 DNA sequence: TGCGCCAGCAGCTTGGGACAGGGATACACTGAAGCTTTCTTT.

This clone was counted only a few times. The chain is built from TRBV11-2 and TRBJ1-3, with no clear D. The CDR3 has 14 residues. Germline lookup yields CDR1 SGHAT and CDR2 FQNNGV. Trimming took 8 bases from V and 0 from J, leaving 11 bases between them. The DNA of the CDR3 is TGTGCCAGCGGAGAGGGCCACTCTGGAAACACCATATATTTT. Translated, it gives CASGEGHSGNTIYF.

This chain connects TRBV12-3 or TRBV12-4 to TRBJ2-7; D is uncertain. The CDR3 sequence is 12 residues long. V dropped 3 bases and J dropped 3 bases, with 6 bases sitting between them. The CDR3 DNA reads TGTGCCAGCAGTTTGCATAGCTACGAGCAGTACTTC. Residues: CASSLHSYEQYF.

The sample holds many counts of this clone. V is TRBV11-3 and J is TRBJ1-1; 7 nucleotides line up with TRBD1. V trimming: 2 bases; J trimming: 3 bases; junction bases outside the gene matches: 0. CDR3 size: 13 residues. Germline CDR1 reads SGHNT; CDR2 reads YENEEA. CDR3 sequence (DNA): TGTGCCAGCAGCTTACAGGGGGACACTGAAGCTTTCTTT. It translates to CASSLQGDTEAFF.